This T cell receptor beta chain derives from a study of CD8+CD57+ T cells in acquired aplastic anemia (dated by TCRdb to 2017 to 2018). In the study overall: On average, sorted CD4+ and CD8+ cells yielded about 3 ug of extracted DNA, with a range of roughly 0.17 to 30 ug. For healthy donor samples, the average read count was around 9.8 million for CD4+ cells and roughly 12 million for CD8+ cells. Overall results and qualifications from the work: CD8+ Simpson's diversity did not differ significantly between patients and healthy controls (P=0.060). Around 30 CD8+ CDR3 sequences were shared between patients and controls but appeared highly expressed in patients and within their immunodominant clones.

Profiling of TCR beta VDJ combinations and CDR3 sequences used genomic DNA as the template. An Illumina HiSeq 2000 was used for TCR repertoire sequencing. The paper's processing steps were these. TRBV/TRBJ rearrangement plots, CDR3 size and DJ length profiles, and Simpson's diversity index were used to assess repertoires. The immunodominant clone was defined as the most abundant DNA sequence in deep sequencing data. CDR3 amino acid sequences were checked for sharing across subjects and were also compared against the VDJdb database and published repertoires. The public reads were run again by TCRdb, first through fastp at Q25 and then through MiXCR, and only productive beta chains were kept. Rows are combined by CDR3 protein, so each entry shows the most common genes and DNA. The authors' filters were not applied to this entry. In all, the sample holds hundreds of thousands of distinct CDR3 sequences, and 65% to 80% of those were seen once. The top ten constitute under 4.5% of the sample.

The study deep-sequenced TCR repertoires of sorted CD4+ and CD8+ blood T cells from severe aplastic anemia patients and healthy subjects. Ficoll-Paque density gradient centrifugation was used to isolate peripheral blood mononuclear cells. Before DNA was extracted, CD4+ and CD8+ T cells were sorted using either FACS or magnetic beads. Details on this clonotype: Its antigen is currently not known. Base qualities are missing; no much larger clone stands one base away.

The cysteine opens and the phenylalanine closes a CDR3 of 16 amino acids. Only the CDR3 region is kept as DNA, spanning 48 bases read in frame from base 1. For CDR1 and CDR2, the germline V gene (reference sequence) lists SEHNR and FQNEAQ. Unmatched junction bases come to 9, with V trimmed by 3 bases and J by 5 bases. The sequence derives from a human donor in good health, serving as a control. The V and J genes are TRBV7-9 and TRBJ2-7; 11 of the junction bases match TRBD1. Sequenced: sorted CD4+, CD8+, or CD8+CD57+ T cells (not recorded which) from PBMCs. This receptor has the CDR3 CASSFFPGQGDHEQYF. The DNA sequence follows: TGTGCCAGCAGCTTCTTTCCGGGACAGGGGGACCACGAGCAGTACTTC.